The rows below give T cell receptor beta chains drawn from one sample of a study of T cell responses to AZD1222 COVID-19 vaccine. Using immunoSEQ multiplex PCR, the repertoire was profiled, and TCRdb retains in-frame clones only, with some absent. Of about 82,000 clones listed, around 86% are singletons. This specimen was peripheral blood, taken 28 days after the second AZD1222 dose. These receptors were obtained from an adult who received the AZD1222 COVID-19 vaccine. CDR3s include the opening cysteine and the closing phenylalanine or tryptophan. The size entry is marked missing in some rows and otherwise reads once, few, many or a size class.

clone size,V gene,J gene,CDR3 protein
.,TRBV9,TRBJ1-1,CASSVGVADTEAFF
.,TRBV11-2,TRBJ1-1,CASSPQVDTEAFF
.,TRBV9,TRBJ2-2,CASSVTTGRAGELFF
once,TRBV5-4,TRBJ2-3,CASSLDSTDTQYF
.,TRBV5-4,TRBJ1-2,CASSFLLRREGYTF
.,TRBV7-2,TRBJ2-3,CASSLDGDTQYF
few,TRBV5-4,TRBJ1-2,CASSPGTGGASGYTF
.,TRBV30,TRBJ1-3,CAWSVDPSPGNTIYF
.,TRBV6-4,TRBJ1-5,CASRGLRRPLYSNQPQHF
.,TRBV11-2,TRBJ1-1,CASSLAGGGTEAFF
.,TRBV29-1,TRBJ1-2,CSVETPYSPNYGYTF
.,TRBV6-5,TRBJ2-2,CASSSQGNTGELFF
.,TRBV28,TRBJ2-2,CASASAVAGGWAGELFF
.,TRBV7-2,TRBJ2-5,CASAPGGVQETQYF
.,TRBV5-1,TRBJ1-1,CASTLSTVNTEAFF
.,TRBV7-2,TRBJ2-7,CASSLDLPQKEQYF
.,TRBV10-3,TRBJ1-3,CATRAARVSGNTIYF
.,TRBV25-1,TRBJ2-2,CASSPGTSHSGELFF
.,TRBV6-4,TRBJ2-1,CASSDSSASSYNEQFF
few,TRBV10-3,TRBJ2-3,CAIMRGGDTDTQYF